This T cell receptor beta chain emerged from a study of blood T cell repertoires in COVID-19. In the study overall: T cells, B-cell-depleted T cells, or PBMCs provided the cDNA or gDNA that served as material.

Using immunoSEQ multiplex PCR, the repertoire was profiled, and TCRdb retains in-frame clones only, with some absent. The sample has more than 300,000 clones, about 88% seen once. This receptor was obtained from a woman younger than 30 who had recovered from COVID-19. The sample was PBMCs or T cells enriched from blood (not recorded which).

The CDR3 is CASSRGSGNTIYF. The CDR3 bases are TGCGCCAGCAGCAGGGGTTCTGGAAACACCATATATTTT. The V and J genes are TRBV10-2 and TRBJ1-3, with D perhaps TRBD1 (6 bases). V lost 6 bases, J lost 1 base, and 7 bases lay in between. CDR3 length: 13 residues. Germline CDR1 WSHSY, CDR2 SAAADI.